Listed here are 15 T cell receptor beta chains from one sample, sequenced in a study of cytomegalovirus exposure and HLA in healthy donors. With 60 Vbeta and 13 Jbeta primers, the PCR was carried out. Sequenced by immunoSEQ multiplex PCR; TCRdb stores in-frame clones only, minus some. Here the sample spans about 83,000 clones, roughly 76% being singletons. Sequences were obtained from PBMCs. The receptors originated from a woman in her 30s in good health and CMV-seronegative.

The chain links TRBV28 to TRBJ2-1; TRBD2 aligns across 10 bases. The CDR3 sequence is 14 residues long. With 10 bases clipped from V and 6 bases from J, the junction kept 9 bases outside the gene matches. The germline CDR1 and CDR2 sequences are MDHEN and SYDVKM. Written as DNA, the CDR3 is TGTGCCACCTCTAGGAGCGGGAGGGCCAATGAGCAGTTCTTC. This translates into CATSRSGRANEQFF.

The rearrangement links TRBV27 to TRBJ1-2, with TRBD1 as a possible D gene (5 bases). Germline CDR1 reads MNHEY; CDR2 reads SMNVEV (reference sequence). CDR3 size: 15 residues. V was clipped by 4 bases and J by 0 bases, with 12 bases between them. The CDR3 is CASSSAGVANYGYTF. The CDR3 DNA reads TGTGCCAGCAGTTCAGCGGGGGTAGCTAACTATGGCTACACCTTC.

This clone was counted between two and nine times. The rearrangement uses TRBV5-1 and TRBJ2-3; D remains unclear. There are 13 residues in the CDR3. Per the germline V gene, CDR1 is SGHRS and CDR2 is YFSETQ. V was shortened by 2 bases and J by 3 bases, with 7 bases between the two germline ends. In DNA, the CDR3 is TGCGCCAGCAGCTTTTTCCAGACAGATACGCAGTATTTT. Its protein is CASSFFQTDTQYF.

The chain has TRBV28 and TRBJ1-2, with 10 bases identical to TRBD1. This CDR3 contains 14 residues. V trimming: 6 bases; J trimming: 3 bases; junction bases outside the gene matches: 4. Germline V lookup: CDR1 MDHEN, CDR2 SYDVKM. CDR3 bases: TGTGCCAGCAGCCCGGGACAGGGGTACTATGGCTACACCTTC. Its translation: CASSPGQGYYGYTF.

This clone turned up a few times. The J gene is TRBJ1-2, the V gene TRBV2, with D perhaps matching TRBD1 (5 bases). Germline values: CDR1 SNHLY, CDR2 FYNNEI. The CDR3 has 13 amino acids. V lost 2 bases to trimming and J lost 7 bases, with 11 bases between them. The DNA of the CDR3 is TGTGCCAGCAGTGAAACGTCGGGGGGTGGCTACACCTTC. It specifies CASSETSGGGYTF. Looking up the rest from reference TRBV2 and TRBJ1-2 gives the full variable domain: EPEVTQTPSHQVTQMGQEVILRCVPISNHLYFYWYRQILGQKVEFLVSFYNNEISEKSEIFDDQFSVERPDGSNFTLKIRSTKLEDSAMYFCASSETSGGGYTFGSGTRLTVV.

The chain links TRBV19 to TRBJ2-1; D is perhaps TRBD1 (5 bases). The CDR3 is 13 amino acids. The V end was cut by 4 bases, the J end by 7 bases, with 11 bases between. From germline, CDR1 is LNHDA and CDR2 SQIVND (reference sequence). This CDR3 is CASSTPRENEQFF. Written as DNA, the CDR3 is TGTGCCAGTAGTACCCCCAGGGAAAATGAGCAGTTCTTC.

In DNA form, the CDR3 reads TGTGCCAGCAGCCGACGGCAGGGGGCAAGGGAGCAGTACTTC. Translation gives CASSRRQGAREQYF. The V call is TRBV6-1, the J call TRBJ2-7; the match to TRBD1 covers 8 bases. V was clipped by 6 bases and J by 7 bases; unmatched bases: 11. CDR1 is MNHNS, CDR2 SASEGT, per germline. The CDR3 length is 14 residues.

The chain links TRBV19 to TRBJ1-5; 7 bases map to TRBD1. Germline V gene data show CDR1 as LNHDA and CDR2 as SQIVND (reference sequence). The CDR3 contains 16 residues. V was pared by 6 bases and J by 0 bases, with 8 bases of the junction left unmatched. The CDR3 DNA reads TGTGCCAGTAGGGACAGGCGAATGGCTAGCAATCAGCCCCAGCATTTT. This encodes CASRDRRMASNQPQHF.

The chain carries TRBV4-2 and TRBJ2-1; 10 positions match TRBD2. V lost 0 bases and J lost 3; bases outside the gene matches: 2. Germline V gene lookup returns CDR1 LGHNA and CDR2 YNFKEQ. The CDR3 is made up of 16 amino acids. The CDR3 DNA follows: TGTGCCAGCAGCCAAGAGGCTAGCGGGAGCTACAATGAGCAGTTCTTC. Its protein product is CASSQEASGSYNEQFF.

V gene TRBV18 combines with J gene TRBJ2-2; tentative D call: TRBD2 (5 bases). The V end lost 3 bases, the J end lost 4 bases, and 12 bases lay between the germline ends. The germline V gene encodes CDR1 KGHSH and CDR2 LQKENI. This CDR3 region has 15 residues. The CDR3 region is CASSPSGSLTGELFF. CDR3 DNA sequence: TGTGCCAGCTCACCCTCGGGGTCCCTCACCGGGGAGCTGTTTTTT.

The V call is TRBV28, the J call TRBJ2-4; D call uncertain. The V gene's germline CDR1 is MDHEN and CDR2 SYDVKM. The CDR3 is 14 amino acids. Trimming took 3 bases from V and 4 from J, leaving 10 bases between them. CDR3 DNA: TGTGCCAGCAGTTTTTACAGTCTTAAAAACATTCAGTACTTC. This encodes CASSFYSLKNIQYF.

The rearrangement links TRBV5-6 to TRBJ2-5, with 8 positions matching TRBD2. The CDR3 is 15 residues long. The germline gives CDR1 SGHDT, CDR2 YYEEEE. J gave up 4 bases and V 6 bases, and 11 bases lay outside the gene matches. The CDR3 nucleotides are TGTGCCAGCACCCGCCTAGGCGGGAGGAGAGAGACCCAGTACTTC. Its protein product is CASTRLGGRRETQYF.

The V gene is TRBV5-1, the J gene TRBJ2-3, with 8 positions matching TRBD1. The V segment lost 2 bases and the J segment 6 bases; nucleotides outside the gene matches: 20. The germline V gene encodes CDR1 SGHRS and CDR2 YFSETQ. There are 19 residues in the CDR3. CDR3 sequence: CASSLLPSVTGGYGDTQYF. CDR3 coding DNA: TGCGCCAGCAGCTTACTCCCTTCAGTCACAGGGGGGTACGGTGATACGCAGTATTTT. Supplemented by reference TRBV5-1 and TRBJ2-3, the full variable domain reads KAGVTQTPRYLIKTRGQQVTLSCSPISGHRSVSWYQQTPGQGLQFLFEYFSETQRNKGNFPGRFSGRQFSNSRSEMNVSTLELGDSALYLCASSLLPSVTGGYGDTQYFGPGTRLTVL.

This clone was picked up one time. The chain is built from TRBV2 and TRBJ2-5; 9 nucleotides align to TRBD1. With the DNA end fitting TRBJ2-7 better, the J assignment may be wrong. Germline CDR1 reads SNHLY; CDR2 reads FYNNEI. CDR3 length: 15 residues. The CDR3 sequence is CASSEGGTGFYEQYF. The CDR3 region has the DNA TGTGCCAGCAGTGAAGGCGGGACAGGGTTCTACGAGCAGTACTTC.

The V call is TRBV5-1, the J call TRBJ2-7; 10 bases align to TRBD1. The V segment lost 4 bases and the J segment 5 bases; nucleotides outside the gene matches: 6. This CDR3 region has 14 residues. Germline V gene data show CDR1 as SGHRS and CDR2 as YFSETQ. The CDR3 nucleotides read TGCGCCAGCAGCCGTGGGACAGGGGAGGACGAGCAGTACTTC. It yields the protein CASSRGTGEDEQYF.